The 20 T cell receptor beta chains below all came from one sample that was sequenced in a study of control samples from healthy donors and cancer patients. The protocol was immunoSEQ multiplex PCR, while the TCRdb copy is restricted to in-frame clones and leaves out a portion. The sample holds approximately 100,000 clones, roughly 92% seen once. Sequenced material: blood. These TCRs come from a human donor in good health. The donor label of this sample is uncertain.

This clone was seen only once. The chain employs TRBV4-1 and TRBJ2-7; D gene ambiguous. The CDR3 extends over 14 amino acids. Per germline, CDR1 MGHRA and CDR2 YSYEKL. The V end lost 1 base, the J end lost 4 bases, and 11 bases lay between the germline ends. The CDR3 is CASSQVHTYYEQYF. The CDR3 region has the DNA TGCGCCAGCAGCCAAGTACACACTTATTACGAGCAGTACTTC.

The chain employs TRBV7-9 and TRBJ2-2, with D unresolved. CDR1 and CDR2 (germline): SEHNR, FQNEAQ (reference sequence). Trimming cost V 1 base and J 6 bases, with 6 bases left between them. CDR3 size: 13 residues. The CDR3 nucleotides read TGTGCCAGCAGCTTAGAGGCCCCCGGGGAGCTGTTTTTT. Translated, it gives CASSLEAPGELFF.

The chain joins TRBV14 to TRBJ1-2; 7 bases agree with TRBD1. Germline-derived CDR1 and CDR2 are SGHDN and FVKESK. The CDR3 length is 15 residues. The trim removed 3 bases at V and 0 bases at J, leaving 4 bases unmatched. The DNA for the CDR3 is TGTGCCAGCAGCCAGGGCGGGACAGCTAACTATGGCTACACCTTC. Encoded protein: CASSQGGTANYGYTF.

The CDR3 loop reads CASSLRSGDQQTQYF. DNA of the CDR3: TGTGCCAGCAGCTTAAGATCCGGGGATCAGCAGACCCAGTACTTC. The rearrangement joins TRBV7-2 to TRBJ2-5; D is perhaps TRBD2 (5 bases). Germline CDR1 and CDR2: SGHTA and FQGNSA. The CDR3 sequence is 15 residues long. Trimming stripped 2 bases from V and 6 bases from J, with 16 bases between.

The CDR3 protein is CASSKVGLGHSGYGYTF. The CDR3 bases are TGTGCCAGCAGCAAAGTTGGATTGGGGCACAGCGGCTATGGCTACACCTTC. The rearrangement uses TRBV21-1 and TRBJ1-2. TRBV21-1 counts as a pseudogene. The length of the CDR3 is 17 residues.

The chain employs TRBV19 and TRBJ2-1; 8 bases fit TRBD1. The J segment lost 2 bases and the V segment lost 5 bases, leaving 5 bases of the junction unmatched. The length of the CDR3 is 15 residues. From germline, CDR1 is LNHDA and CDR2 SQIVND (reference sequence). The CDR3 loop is CASSDRGAPYNEQFF. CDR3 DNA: TGTGCCAGTAGTGACAGGGGAGCCCCCTACAATGAGCAGTTCTTC.

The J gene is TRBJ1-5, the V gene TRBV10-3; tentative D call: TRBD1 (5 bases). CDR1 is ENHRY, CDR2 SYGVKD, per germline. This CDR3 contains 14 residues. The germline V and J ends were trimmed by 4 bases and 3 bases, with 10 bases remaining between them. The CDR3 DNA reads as TGTGCCATCAGTGGGGGGTCGAACAATCAGCCCCAGCATTTT. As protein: CAISGGSNNQPQHF.

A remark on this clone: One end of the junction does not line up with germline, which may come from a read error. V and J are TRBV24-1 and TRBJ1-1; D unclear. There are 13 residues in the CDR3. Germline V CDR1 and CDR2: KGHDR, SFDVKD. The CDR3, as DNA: TGTGCCGCCAGTGATGCTGAGTACACTGAAGCTTTCTTT. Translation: CAASDAEYTEAFF.

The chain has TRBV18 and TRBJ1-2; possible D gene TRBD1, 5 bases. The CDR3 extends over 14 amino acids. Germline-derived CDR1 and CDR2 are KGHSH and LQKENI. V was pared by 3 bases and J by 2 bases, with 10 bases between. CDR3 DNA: TGTGCCAGCTCACCGACAGACCGAAACTATGGCTACACCTTC. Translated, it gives CASSPTDRNYGYTF.

CDR3 residues: CASRTGNNEQFF. Here the CDR3 DNA reads TGTGCCAGTAGGACAGGGAACAATGAGCAGTTCTTC. The chain recombines TRBV19 with TRBJ2-1, with 7 bases that match TRBD1. Per germline, CDR1 LNHDA and CDR2 SQIVND (reference sequence). With 6 bases clipped from V and 5 bases from J, the junction kept 1 base outside the gene matches. This CDR3 comprises 12 residues.

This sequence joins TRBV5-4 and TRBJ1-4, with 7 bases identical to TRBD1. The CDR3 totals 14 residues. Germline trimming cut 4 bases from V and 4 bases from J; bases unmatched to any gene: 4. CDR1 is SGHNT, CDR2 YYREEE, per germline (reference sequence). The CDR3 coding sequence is TGTGCCAGCAGCCTGACAGGGAATAATGAAAAACTGTTTTTT. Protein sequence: CASSLTGNNEKLFF.

The CDR3, as DNA: TGTGCCAGCTCACGCATCGGACAACCAGGCGATGGCTACACCTTC. The encoded protein is CASSRIGQPGDGYTF. V and J are TRBV18 and TRBJ1-2; D is possibly TRBD1 (5 bases). This CDR3 has 15 residues. The germline V gene has CDR1 KGHSH and CDR2 LQKENI. Trimming took off 4 bases at V and 6 bases at J, with 18 bases between the two ends.

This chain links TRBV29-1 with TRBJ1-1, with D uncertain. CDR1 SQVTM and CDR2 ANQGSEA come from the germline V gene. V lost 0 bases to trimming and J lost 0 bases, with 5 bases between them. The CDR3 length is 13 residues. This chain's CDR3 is CSVEEQMNTEAFF. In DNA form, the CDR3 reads TGCAGCGTTGAAGAACAGATGAACACTGAAGCTTTCTTT.

For the CDR3, the DNA is TGTGCCAGCAGCTTCACCAATAGCAATCAGCCCCAGCATTTT. As protein: CASSFTNSNQPQHF. This chain joins TRBV7-2 and TRBJ1-5, with D uncertain. The CDR3 contains 14 residues. Trimming removed 3 bases at V and 0 bases at J, with 6 bases between. Germline lookup yields CDR1 SGHTA and CDR2 FQGNSA. The full variable domain, with the rest looked up from reference TRBV7-2 and TRBJ1-5, is GAGVSQSPSNKVTEKGKDVELRCDPISGHTALYWYRQSLGQGLEFLIYFQGNSAPDKSGLPSDRFSAERTGGSVSTLTIQRTQQEDSAVYLCASSFTNSNQPQHFGDGTRLSIL.

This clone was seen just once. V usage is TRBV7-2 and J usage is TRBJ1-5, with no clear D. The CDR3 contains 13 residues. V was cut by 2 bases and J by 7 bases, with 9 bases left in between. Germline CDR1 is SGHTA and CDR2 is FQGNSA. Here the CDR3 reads CASSLSITQPQHF. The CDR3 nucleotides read TGTGCCAGCAGCTTATCTATTACCCAGCCCCAGCATTTT.

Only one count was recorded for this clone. Written as DNA, the CDR3 is TGTGCCAGCAGTTTAGGTCCTAACTATGGCTACACCTTC. This encodes CASSLGPNYGYTF. The chain employs TRBV27 and TRBJ1-2; no firm D call. Trimming took off 2 bases at V and 0 bases at J, with 4 bases between the two ends. This CDR3 region has 13 residues. CDR1 is MNHEY, CDR2 SMNVEV, per germline (reference sequence).

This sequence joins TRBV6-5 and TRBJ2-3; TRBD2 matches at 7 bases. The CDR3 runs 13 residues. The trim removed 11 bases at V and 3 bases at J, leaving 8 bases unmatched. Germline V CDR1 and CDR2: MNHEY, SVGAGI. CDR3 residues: CAGGGSNTDTQYF. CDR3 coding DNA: TGTGCCGGGGGGGGGAGTAATACAGATACGCAGTATTTT.

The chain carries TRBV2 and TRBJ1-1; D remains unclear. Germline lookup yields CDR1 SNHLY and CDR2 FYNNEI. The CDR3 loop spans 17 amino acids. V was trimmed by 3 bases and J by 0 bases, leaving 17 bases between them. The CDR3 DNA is TGTGCCAGCAGTGACCAGTCCTTCCTCAACATGAACACTGAAGCTTTCTTT. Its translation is CASSDQSFLNMNTEAFF.

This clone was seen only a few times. The CDR3 DNA is TGTGCCAGCAGCAAAGAAGGTAATCAGTACGTC. Translation gives CASSKEGNQYV. V and J are TRBV21-1 and TRBJ2-7. TRBV21-1 is classified as a pseudogene. The length of the CDR3 is 11 residues.

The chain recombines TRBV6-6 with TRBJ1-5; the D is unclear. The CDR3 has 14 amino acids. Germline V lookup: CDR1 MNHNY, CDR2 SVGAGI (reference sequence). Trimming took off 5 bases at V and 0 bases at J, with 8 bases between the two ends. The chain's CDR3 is CASSPSDSNQPQHF. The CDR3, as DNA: TGTGCCAGCAGTCCCAGCGATAGCAATCAGCCCCAGCATTTT.